Reported below is one TCR beta chain. Its antigen has not been determined. No quality values exist for individual bases; no much larger clone is one base distant. The data derive from a study of post-analysis software for immune sequencing data (dated by TCRdb to between 2015 and 2017). Notes on the research overall: Relapsing-remitting, secondary progressive and progressive-relapsing multiple sclerosis were recorded as disease courses, and subtype annotation was lacking for some patients. Patient repertoires were compared against about twelve previously published healthy control repertoires from donors aged 6 to 25 years. A subset of samples was prepared in parallel using single-end sample barcoding, then pooled and co-amplified after Illumina adapter ligation. The paper as a whole reports these results and caveats: Multiple sclerosis patients had significantly lower normalized Chao1 diversity than controls, a result that suggests substantial peripheral T-cell clonal expansion. The control group was slightly older than the multiple sclerosis patient group. Direct clustering with F measure showed strong co-clustering of samples prepared in the same batch, prompting a batch-effect correction. Roughly 5 TRBV segments, including TRBV5-6, TRBV5-1 and TRBV20-1, were significantly more frequent in patients than controls.

CDR1 and CDR2, per the germline V gene (reference sequence), are DFQATT and SNEGSKA. The V end loses 3 bases and the J end loses 3 bases, and a stretch of 5 bases separates them. Counted from cysteine to phenylalanine, this CDR3 has 12 amino acids. Solely the CDR3 DNA is kept, with 36 bases framed from the first base. TCR beta repertoires were profiled from peripheral blood of some 13 young patients with multiple sclerosis to demonstrate the VDJtools post-analysis software. The multiple sclerosis patients were children and adolescents between roughly 6 and 16 years of age. Library method: PCR. Sequencing used an Illumina HiSeq 2500. Unique molecular identifiers were incorporated into TCR beta cDNA libraries to reduce PCR and sequencing biases. Every 1 to 10 million input T cells yielded about 500,000 cDNA molecules, meaning each molecule approximated one T cell. Patient libraries were prepared and sequenced with the same protocol used for the earlier healthy control dataset. Within a given batch, samples were prepared together, multiplexed and sequenced on the same HiSeq lane. The paper's processing steps were these. Raw barcoded reads were processed with MIGEC, and single-read molecular identifier groups were discarded before consensus assembly and CDR3 extraction. VDJtools was used for post-analysis of the clonotype tables, and diversity was normalized by down-sampling every dataset to the size of the smallest sample. In repertoire overlap clustering, CDR3 amino acid sequences, but not nucleotide sequences, were matched to correct batch-related cross-sample contamination. The public reads were reanalyzed by TCRdb: fastp trimming at Q25, MiXCR alignment, in-frame beta chains only. Rows matching on CDR3 protein sequence are summarized as one entry with the most common DNA and genes. The V and J calls were determined by TCRdb, not by the authors. This sample holds approximately 770,000 distinct CDR3 sequences; 46% were observed only once. The ten top clones hold over 4.5% of the sample.

The receptor comes from a girl under 18 with multiple sclerosis. The chain is made from TRBV20-1 and TRBJ2-2; the D gene remains uncertain. The sample was blood. The nucleotides read TGCAGTGCTAGTTGGGACACCGGGGAGCTGTTTTTT. It is translated as CSASWDTGELFF.